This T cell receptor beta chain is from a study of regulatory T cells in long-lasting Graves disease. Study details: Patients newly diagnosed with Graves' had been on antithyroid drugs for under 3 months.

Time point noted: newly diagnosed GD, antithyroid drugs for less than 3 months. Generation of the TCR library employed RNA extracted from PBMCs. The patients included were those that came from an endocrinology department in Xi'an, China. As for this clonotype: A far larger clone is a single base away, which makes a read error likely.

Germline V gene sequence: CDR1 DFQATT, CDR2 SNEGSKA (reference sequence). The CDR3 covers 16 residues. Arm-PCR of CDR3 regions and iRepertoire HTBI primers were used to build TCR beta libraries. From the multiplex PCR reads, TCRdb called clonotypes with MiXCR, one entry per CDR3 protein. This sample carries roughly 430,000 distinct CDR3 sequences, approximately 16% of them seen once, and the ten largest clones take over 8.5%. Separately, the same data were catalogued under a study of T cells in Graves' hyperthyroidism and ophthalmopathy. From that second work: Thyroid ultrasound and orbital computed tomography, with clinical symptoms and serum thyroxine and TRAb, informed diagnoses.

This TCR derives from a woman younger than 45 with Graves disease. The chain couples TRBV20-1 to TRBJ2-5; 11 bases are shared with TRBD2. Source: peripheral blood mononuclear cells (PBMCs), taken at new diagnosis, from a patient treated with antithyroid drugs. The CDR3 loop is CSAQGLAGGPYNEQCF. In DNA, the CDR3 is TGCAGTGCTCAGGGGCTAGCGGGAGGACCCTACAATGAGCAGTGCTTC.